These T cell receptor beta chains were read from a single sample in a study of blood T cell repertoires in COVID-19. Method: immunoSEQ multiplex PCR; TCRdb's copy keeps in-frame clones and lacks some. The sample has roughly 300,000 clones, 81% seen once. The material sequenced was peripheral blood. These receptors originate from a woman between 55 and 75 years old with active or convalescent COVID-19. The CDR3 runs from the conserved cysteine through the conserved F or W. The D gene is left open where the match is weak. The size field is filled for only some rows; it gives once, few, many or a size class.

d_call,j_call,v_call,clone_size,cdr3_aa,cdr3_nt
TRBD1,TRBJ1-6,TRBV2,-,CASSARTGNQSPLHF,TGTGCCAGCAGTGCCAGGACAGGCAATCAGTCACCCCTCCACTTT
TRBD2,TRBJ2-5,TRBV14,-,CASSQRGGVFEETQYF,TGTGCCAGCAGCCAGCGGGGGGGAGTATTCGAAGAGACCCAGTACTTC
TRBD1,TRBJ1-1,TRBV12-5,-,CASGLVRISTGQGAAEAFF,TGTGCTAGTGGTTTGGTTCGTATTAGCACGGGACAGGGCGCCGCTGAAGCTTTCTTT
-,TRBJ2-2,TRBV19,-,CASSIFSPANTGELFF,TGTGCCAGTAGTATTTTTAGCCCTGCGAACACCGGGGAGCTGTTTTTT
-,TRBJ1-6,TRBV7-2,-,CASSLVAQGRNSPLHF,TGTGCCAGCAGCTTAGTTGCTCAGGGGAGAAATTCACCCCTCCACTTT
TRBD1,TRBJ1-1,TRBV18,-,CASSPGQLNTEAFF,TGTGCCAGCTCACCGGGACAGCTGAACACTGAAGCTTTCTTT
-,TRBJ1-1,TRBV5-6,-,CASSFGGPATEAFF,TGTGCCAGCAGCTTCGGGGGGCCGGCCACTGAAGCTTTCTTT
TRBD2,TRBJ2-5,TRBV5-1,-,CASSLLAGAQETQYF,TGCGCCAGCAGCTTGCTAGCGGGGGCCCAAGAGACCCAGTACTTC
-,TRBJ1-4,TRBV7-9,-,CASSYEQGNEKLFF,TGTGCCAGCAGTTACGAACAGGGTAATGAAAAACTGTTTTTT
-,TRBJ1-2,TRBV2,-,CASSEPGEGYTF,TGTGCCAGCAGTGAGCCAGGGGAGGGCTACACCTTC
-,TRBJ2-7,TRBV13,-,CASSPQTGVGYEQYF,TGTGCCAGCTCCCCTCAGACAGGTGTTGGGTACGAGCAGTACTTC
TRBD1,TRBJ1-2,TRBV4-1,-,CASSAPGQVTGYTF,TGCGCCAGCAGCGCCCCGGGACAGGTCACTGGCTACACCTTC
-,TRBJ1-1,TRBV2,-,CASSDTPGIGVAEAFF,TGTGCCAGCAGTGATACCCCTGGGATAGGGGTCGCTGAAGCTTTCTTT
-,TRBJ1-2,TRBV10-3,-,CAISEGQGWYYGYTF,TGTGCCATCAGTGAAGGTCAGGGTTGGTACTATGGCTACACCTTC
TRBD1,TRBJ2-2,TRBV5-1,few,CASSRDRGRTGELFF,TGCGCCAGCAGCCGGGACAGGGGGCGGACCGGGGAGCTGTTTTTT
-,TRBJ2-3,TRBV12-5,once,CASGLRWSLLSTDTQYF,TGTGCTAGTGGTTTAAGATGGTCCCTACTTAGCACAGATACGCAGTATTTT
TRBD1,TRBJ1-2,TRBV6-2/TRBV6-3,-,CASSESGTGGLASGGYTF,TGTGCCAGCAGCGAATCGGGGACAGGGGGACTTGCCTCAGGTGGCTACACCTTC
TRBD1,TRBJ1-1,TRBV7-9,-,CASSSVQGSGNTEAFF,TGTGCCAGCAGCAGCGTACAGGGGAGTGGAAACACTGAAGCTTTCTTT
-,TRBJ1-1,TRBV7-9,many,CASSFPRGVNTEAFF,TGTGCCAGCAGCTTCCCCAGGGGTGTGAACACTGAAGCTTTCTTT
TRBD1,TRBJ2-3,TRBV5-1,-,CASSLWTLGQGTDTQYF,TGCGCCAGCAGCTTATGGACGTTGGGACAGGGAACAGATACGCAGTATTTT
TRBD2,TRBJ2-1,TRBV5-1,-,CASSLVRGGVNEQFF,TGCGCCAGCAGCTTGGTCCGGGGGGGAGTAAATGAGCAGTTCTTC
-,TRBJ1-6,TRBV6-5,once,CASIPGGHSPLHF,TGTGCCAGCATCCCCGGGGGGCATTCACCCCTCCACTTT
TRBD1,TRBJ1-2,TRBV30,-,CAWRTGGINYGYTF,TGTGCCTGGAGGACAGGGGGCATAAACTATGGCTACACCTTC
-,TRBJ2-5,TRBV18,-,CASSPQPGETQYF,TGTGCCAGCTCACCACAACCGGGTGAGACCCAGTACTTC
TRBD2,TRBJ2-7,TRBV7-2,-,CASSPKRGWATYEQYF,TGTGCCAGCAGCCCCAAGCGGGGTTGGGCTACCTACGAGCAGTACTTC
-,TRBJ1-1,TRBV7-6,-,CASAVGGGTEAFF,TGTGCCAGCGCGGTCGGGGGAGGAACTGAAGCTTTCTTT
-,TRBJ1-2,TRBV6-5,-,CASRRGGADGYTF,TGTGCCAGCAGGAGGGGGGGCGCAGATGGCTACACCTTC
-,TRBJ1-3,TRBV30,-,CAWSLRQFSGNTIYF,TGTGCCTGGAGTTTAAGACAGTTCTCTGGAAACACCATATATTTT
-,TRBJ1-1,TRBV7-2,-,CASSLGGGVGTEAFF,TGTGCCAGCAGCTTAGGAGGTGGAGTTGGTACTGAAGCTTTCTTT
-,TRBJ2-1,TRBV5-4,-,CASSLGQYNEQFF,TGTGCCAGCAGCTTGGGACAGTACAATGAGCAGTTCTTC
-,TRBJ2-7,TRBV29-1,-,CSVTSDRAYEQYF,TGCAGCGTTACGAGTGACAGAGCGTACGAGCAGTACTTC
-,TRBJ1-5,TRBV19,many,CASSSPQYNQPQHF,TGTGCCAGTAGTTCCCCCCAGTACAATCAGCCCCAGCATTTT
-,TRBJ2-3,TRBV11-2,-,CASSARGRGLGTDTQYF,TGTGCCAGCAGCGCAAGAGGCAGGGGTTTGGGCACAGATACGCAGTATTTT
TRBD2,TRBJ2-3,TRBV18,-,CASSPSGGGKDTQYF,TGTGCCAGCTCACCGAGCGGGGGAGGTAAGGATACGCAGTATTTT
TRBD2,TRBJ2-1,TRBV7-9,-,CASSLNYLAVEGNEQFF,TGTGCCAGCAGCTTAAATTATCTAGCGGTAGAAGGGAATGAGCAGTTCTTC
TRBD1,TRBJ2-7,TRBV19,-,CASSTTGTGPYEQYF,TGTGCCAGTAGTACTACCGGGACAGGACCCTACGAGCAGTACTTC
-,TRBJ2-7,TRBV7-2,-,CASSLARSSYEQYF,TGTGCCAGCAGCTTAGCCAGATCCTCCTACGAGCAGTACTTC
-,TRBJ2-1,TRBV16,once,CASSQTITSLVLDNEQFF,TGTGCCAGCAGCCAAACGATAACTAGCCTCGTTCTCGACAATGAGCAGTTCTTC
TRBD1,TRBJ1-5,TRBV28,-,CASREQGDQPQHF,TGTGCCAGCAGGGAGCAGGGGGATCAGCCCCAGCATTTT
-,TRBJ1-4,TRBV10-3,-,CAISLGGGNEKLFF,TGTGCCATCTCTCTGGGAGGTGGTAATGAAAAACTGTTTTTT
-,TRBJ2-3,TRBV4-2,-,CASSQDFRSTDTQYF,TGTGCCAGCAGCCAAGATTTCAGAAGCACAGATACGCAGTATTTT
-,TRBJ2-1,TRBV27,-,CASSLGAGEYNEQFF,TGTGCCAGCAGTTTAGGGGCAGGGGAGTACAATGAGCAGTTCTTC
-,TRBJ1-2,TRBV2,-,CASSGFRESNYGYTF,TGTGCCAGCAGTGGCTTCCGGGAATCTAACTATGGCTACACCTTC
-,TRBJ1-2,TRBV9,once,CASSVAPQGAGYTF,TGTGCCAGCAGCGTAGCCCCACAGGGTGCGGGCTACACCTTC
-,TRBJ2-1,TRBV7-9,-,CASSPASGTPGWNEQFF,TGTGCCAGCAGCCCGGCATCCGGGACACCCGGTTGGAATGAGCAGTTCTTC
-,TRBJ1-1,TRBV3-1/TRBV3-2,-,CASSQDSGSEAFF,TGTGCCAGCAGCCAAGATTCCGGTTCTGAAGCTTTCTTT
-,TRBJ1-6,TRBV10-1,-,CASSESRTENSPLHF,TGCGCCAGCAGTGAGTCTAGGACAGAGAATTCACCCCTCCACTTT
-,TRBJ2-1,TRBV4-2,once,CASSPAGSGRGYNEQFF,TGTGCCAGCAGCCCAGCGGGCTCGGGACGCGGATACAATGAGCAGTTCTTC
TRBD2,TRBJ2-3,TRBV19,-,CASTSGGAPGTDTQYF,TGTGCCAGTACTAGCGGGGGGGCCCCTGGCACAGATACGCAGTATTTT
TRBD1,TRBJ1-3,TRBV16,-,CASSQDRAGNTIYF,TGTGCCAGCAGCCAAGACAGGGCTGGAAACACCATATATTTT
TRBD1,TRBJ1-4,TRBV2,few,CASRPIGGFSEKLFF,TGTGCCAGCAGGCCGATAGGGGGCTTTTCGGAAAAACTGTTTTTT
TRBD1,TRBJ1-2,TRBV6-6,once,CASRPTGGHGYTF,TGTGCCAGCAGACCTACAGGGGGCCATGGCTACACCTTC